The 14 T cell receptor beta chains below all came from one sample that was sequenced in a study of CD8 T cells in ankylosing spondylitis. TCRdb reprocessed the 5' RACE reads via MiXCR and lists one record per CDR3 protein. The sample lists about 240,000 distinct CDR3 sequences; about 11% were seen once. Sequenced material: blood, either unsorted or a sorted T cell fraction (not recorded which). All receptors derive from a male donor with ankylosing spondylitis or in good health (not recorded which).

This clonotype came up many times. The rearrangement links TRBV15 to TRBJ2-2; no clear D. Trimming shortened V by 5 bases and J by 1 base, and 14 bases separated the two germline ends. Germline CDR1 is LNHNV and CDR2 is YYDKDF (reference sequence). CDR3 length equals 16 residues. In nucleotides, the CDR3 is TGTGCCACCAGCCCGGTCGTCACTTTGAACACCGGGGAGCTGTTTTTT. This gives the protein CATSPVVTLNTGELFF.

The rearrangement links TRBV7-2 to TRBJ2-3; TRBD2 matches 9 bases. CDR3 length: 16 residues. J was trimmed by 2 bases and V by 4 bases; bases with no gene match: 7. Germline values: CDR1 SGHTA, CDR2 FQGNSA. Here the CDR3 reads CASSSLAGVFTDTQYF. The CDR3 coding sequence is TGTGCCAGCAGCTCCTTAGCGGGGGTGTTCACAGATACGCAGTATTTT.

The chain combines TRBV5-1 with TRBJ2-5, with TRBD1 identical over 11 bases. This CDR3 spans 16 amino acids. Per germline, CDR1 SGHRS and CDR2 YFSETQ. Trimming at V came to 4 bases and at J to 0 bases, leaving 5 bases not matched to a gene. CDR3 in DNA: TGCGCCAGCAGCCCCGGACAGGGGGCGGACCAAGAGACCCAGTACTTC. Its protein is CASSPGQGADQETQYF.

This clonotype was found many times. CDR3 sequence: CATSRDRMGPEETQYF. The CDR3 DNA follows: TGTGCCACCAGCAGAGATAGAATGGGGCCGGAGGAGACCCAGTACTTC. The V and J genes are TRBV15 and TRBJ2-5; tentatively, D is TRBD1 (5 bases). Germline V gene sequence: CDR1 LNHNV, CDR2 YYDKDF (reference sequence). The CDR3 length is 16 residues. The V end lost 0 bases, the J end lost 5 bases, and 16 bases lay between the germline ends.

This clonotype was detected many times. DNA of the CDR3: TGTGCCAGCAGCACCACCGGGACTAGCGGCAACAATGAGCAGTTCTTC. This sequence encodes CASSTTGTSGNNEQFF. V gene TRBV11-2 combines with J gene TRBJ2-1; TRBD2 matches 11 bases. CDR1 and CDR2 from the germline V gene are SGHAT and FQNNGV. The CDR3 extends over 16 amino acids. V dropped 5 bases and J dropped 5; count of bases not matched to a gene: 8. Variable domain in full (rest from reference TRBV11-2 and TRBJ2-1): EAGVAQSPRYKIIEKRQSVAFWCNPISGHATLYWYQQILGQGPKLLIQFQNNGVVDDSQLPKDRFSAERLKGVDSTLKIQPAKLEDSAVYLCASSTTGTSGNNEQFFGPGTRLTVL.

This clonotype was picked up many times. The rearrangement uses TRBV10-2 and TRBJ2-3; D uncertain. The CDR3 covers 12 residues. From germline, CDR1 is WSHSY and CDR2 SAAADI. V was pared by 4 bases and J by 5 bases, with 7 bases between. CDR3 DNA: TGCGCCAGCAGTGCGGCTAAAGATACGCAGTATTTT. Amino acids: CASSAAKDTQYF.

The CDR3 coding sequence is TGTGCCAGCAGCTTAGCGAGTAAGCGGGGGGAGAGAGATACGCAGTATTTT. The encoded protein is CASSLASKRGERDTQYF. This rearrangement joins TRBV7-6 to TRBJ2-3; TRBD2 matches 9 bases. Germline loops: CDR1 SGHVS, CDR2 FNYEAQ. Trimming took 0 bases from V and 5 from J; bases not matched to a gene: 9. This CDR3 contains 17 residues.

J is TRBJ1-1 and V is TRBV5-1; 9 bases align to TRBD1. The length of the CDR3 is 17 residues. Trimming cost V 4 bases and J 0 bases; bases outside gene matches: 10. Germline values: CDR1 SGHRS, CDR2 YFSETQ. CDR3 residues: CASSVPRDREMNTEAFF. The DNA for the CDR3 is TGCGCCAGCAGCGTCCCTCGGGACAGGGAAATGAACACTGAAGCTTTCTTT.

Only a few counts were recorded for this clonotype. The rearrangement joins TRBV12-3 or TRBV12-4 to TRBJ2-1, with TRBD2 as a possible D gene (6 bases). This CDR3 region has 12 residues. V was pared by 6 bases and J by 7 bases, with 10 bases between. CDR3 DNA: TGTGCCAGCAGGAAACTAGCAAATGAGCAGTTCTTC. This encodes CASRKLANEQFF.

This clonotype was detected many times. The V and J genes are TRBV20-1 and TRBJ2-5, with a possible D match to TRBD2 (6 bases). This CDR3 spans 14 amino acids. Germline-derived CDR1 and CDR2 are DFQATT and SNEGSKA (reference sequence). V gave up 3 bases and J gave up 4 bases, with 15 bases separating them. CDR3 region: CSARPLGLRETQYF. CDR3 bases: TGCAGTGCTAGGCCCCTGGGACTCCGAGAGACCCAGTACTTC.

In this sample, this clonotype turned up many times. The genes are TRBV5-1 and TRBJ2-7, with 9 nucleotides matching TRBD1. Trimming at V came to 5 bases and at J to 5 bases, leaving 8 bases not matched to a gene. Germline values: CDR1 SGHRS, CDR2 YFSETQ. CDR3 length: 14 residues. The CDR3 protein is CASSSGTGNHEQYF. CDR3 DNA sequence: TGCGCCAGCAGTTCCGGGACAGGGAACCACGAGCAGTACTTC. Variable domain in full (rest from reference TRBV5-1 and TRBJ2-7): KAGVTQTPRYLIKTRGQQVTLSCSPISGHRSVSWYQQTPGQGLQFLFEYFSETQRNKGNFPGRFSGRQFSNSRSEMNVSTLELGDSALYLCASSSGTGNHEQYFGPGTRLTVT.

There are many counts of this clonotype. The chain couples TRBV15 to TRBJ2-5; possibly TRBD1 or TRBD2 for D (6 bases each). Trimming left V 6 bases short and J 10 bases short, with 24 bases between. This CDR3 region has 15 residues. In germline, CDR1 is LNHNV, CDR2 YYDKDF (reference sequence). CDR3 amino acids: CATRRSASGGDIQYF. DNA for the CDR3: TGTGCCACCAGAAGATCGGCCTCCGGCGGGGACATCCAGTACTTC.

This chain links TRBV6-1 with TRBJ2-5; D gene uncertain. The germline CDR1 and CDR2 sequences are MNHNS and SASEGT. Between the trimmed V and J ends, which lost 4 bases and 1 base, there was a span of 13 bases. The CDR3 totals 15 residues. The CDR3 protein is CASSVAGYPQETQYF. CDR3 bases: TGTGCCAGCAGTGTGGCAGGATATCCCCAAGAGACCCAGTACTTC.

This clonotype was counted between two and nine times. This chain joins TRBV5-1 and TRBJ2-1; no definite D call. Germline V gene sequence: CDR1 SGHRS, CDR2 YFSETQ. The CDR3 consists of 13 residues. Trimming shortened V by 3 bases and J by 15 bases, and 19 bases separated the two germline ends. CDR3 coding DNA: TGCGCCAGCAGCTCCGCAGGACCCCCTTCCCCGTTCTTC. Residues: CASSSAGPPSPFF.